Listed below are T cell receptor beta chains from one sample, sequenced in a study of blood T cells in healthy people across ages. TCRdb re-analysed the 5' RACE reads in MiXCR, keeping a single row per CDR3 protein. The sample has some 1,800,000 distinct CDR3 sequences, 35% to 50% seen once; the top ten hold under 25%. Sequencing was performed on blood. The origin of the receptors is a human donor in good health. CDR3s include the opening cysteine and the closing phenylalanine or tryptophan. D genes are given only for firm matches. Where a row states a size, it is once, few, many or the class of an expanded clone; other rows omit it.

V	size	D	J	DNA	CDR3
TRBV12-3/TRBV12-4	once	.	TRBJ1-2	TGTGCCAGCAGTTTCGGACGAAGCGGCTACACCTTC	CASSFGRSGYTF
TRBV6-2/TRBV6-3	.	.	TRBJ2-4	TGTGCCAGCAGTACTACAGGTCGTATAAGGCTAGCCAAAAACATTCAGTACTTC	CASSTTGRIRLAKNIQYF
TRBV29-1	many	.	TRBJ1-2	TGCAGCGTTGTAGGAGGGGACTATGGCTACACCTTC	CSVVGGDYGYTF
TRBV6-5	.	.	TRBJ2-5	TGTGCCAGCAGTTACTCGAATAGGGGAGAGACCCAGTACTTC	CASSYSNRGETQYF
TRBV6-5	few	TRBD2	TRBJ2-3	TGTGCCAGCAGTCCTATAGCGGGGAACACAGATACGCAGTATTTT	CASSPIAGNTDTQYF
TRBV11-3	.	.	TRBJ2-7	TGTGCCAGCAGCTTAAGGTTTCTAGGGCGCGAGCAGTACTTC	CASSLRFLGREQYF
TRBV29-1	.	TRBD1	TRBJ2-2	TGCAGCGTTGAAGAACAGGGGGCGAACACCGGGGAGCTGTTTTTT	CSVEEQGANTGELFF
TRBV15	.	.	TRBJ1-1	TGTGCCACCAGCATCCGACCCGGGACCGAATACGGGTCGGGCACTGAAGCTTTCTTT	CATSIRPGTEYGSGTEAFF
TRBV4-3	.	.	TRBJ1-2	TGCGCCAGCAGCCAAGAAGGCAGGGCGGGCTACACCTTC	CASSQEGRAGYTF
TRBV12-3/TRBV12-4	.	.	TRBJ1-4	TGTGCCAGCAGTCGCAGGGGAGGGGATGAAAAACTGTTTTTT	CASSRRGGDEKLFF
TRBV28	.	TRBD1	TRBJ2-6	TGTGCCAGCCGGGACAGGGGAATTTCCTACAACGTCCTGACTTTC	CASRDRGISYNVLTF
TRBV5-1	few	.	TRBJ1-6	TGCGCCAGCAGCTTGGCCATCGGGGGTTCACCCCTCCACTTT	CASSLAIGGSPLHF
TRBV7-2	few	.	TRBJ2-1	TGTGCCAGCAGCTTAGCAGGGGCTTGTGAGCAGTTCTTC	CASSLAGACEQFF
TRBV5-1	.	.	TRBJ2-4	TGCGCCAGCAGCTTGGCTTCTTGGTCTCCCAAAAACATTCAGTACTTC	CASSLASWSPKNIQYF
TRBV18	.	.	TRBJ1-6	TGTGCCAGCTCACCCGTGGGGGATTCACCCCTCCACTTT	CASSPVGDSPLHF
TRBV12-3/TRBV12-4	.	TRBD2	TRBJ2-3	TGTGCCAGCAGCTATGCGCGGGGGGGTAGCACAGATACGCAGTATTTT	CASSYARGGSTDTQYF
TRBV7-2	.	TRBD2	TRBJ2-5	TGTGCCAGCAGCTTAAACAGCGGGGGACTCCGGGAGACCCAGTACTTC	CASSLNSGGLRETQYF
TRBV7-9	.	.	TRBJ1-5	TGTGCCAGCAGCTTTGGGACCGACAAGATGCGGCAGCCCCAGCATTTT	CASSFGTDKMRQPQHF
TRBV7-7	.	.	TRBJ2-5	TGTGCTAGCAGCCCCCGACGGGACTTGGAGACCCAGTACTTC	CASSPRRDLETQYF
TRBV10-3	once	TRBD1	TRBJ1-5	TGTGCCATCAATAGAGGTACAGGGGTGAATCAGCCCCAGCATTTT	CAINRGTGVNQPQHF
TRBV12-3/TRBV12-4	.	.	TRBJ2-2	TGTGCCAGCAGTTTAAATCCAGGAACCGGGGAGCTGTTTTTT	CASSLNPGTGELFF
TRBV7-2	few	TRBD1	TRBJ2-7	TGTGCCAGCAGGCCTAGCCGGGACAGCTCCTACGAGCAGTACTTC	CASRPSRDSSYEQYF
TRBV5-4	.	TRBD2	TRBJ2-3	TGTGCCAGCAGCTTGGATCTAGGGAGCGGGGGCCGAGATACGCAGTATTTT	CASSLDLGSGGRDTQYF
TRBV2	few	TRBD1	TRBJ2-1	TGTGCCAGCAGAGGGACAGGGGTGTCGACCTACAATGAGCAGTTCTTC	CASRGTGVSTYNEQFF
TRBV6-2/TRBV6-3	.	.	TRBJ2-1	TGTGCCAGCAGTTACAGGGACCGGGACGGAGACAATGAGCAGTTCTTC	CASSYRDRDGDNEQFF
TRBV10-3	.	TRBD1	TRBJ1-1	TGTGCCATCAGTGACGGGACAGGGGGCATAAACACTGAAGCTTTCTTT	CAISDGTGGINTEAFF
TRBV4-1	.	.	TRBJ1-5	TGCGCCAGCAGCCAAGGGTTGAAGGGAGCCGGGCCGGATCAGCCCCAGCATTTT	CASSQGLKGAGPDQPQHF
TRBV7-2	once	TRBD1	TRBJ2-3	TGTGCCAGCAGCTTACGAGGGGGCTACCCAGATACGCAGTATTTT	CASSLRGGYPDTQYF
TRBV18	.	TRBD1	TRBJ2-4	TGTGCCAGCTCACCAAAAGGACAGGGAAGTGACAACATTCAGTACTTC	CASSPKGQGSDNIQYF
TRBV20-1	few	TRBD1	TRBJ1-5	TGCAGTGCTAGAAGGGCAGGGGGCAGCAATCAGCCCCAGCATTTT	CSARRAGGSNQPQHF
TRBV6-5	.	.	TRBJ1-1	TGTGCCAGCACTAAGCGGGGGGGAACGAACACTGAAGCTTTCTTT	CASTKRGGTNTEAFF
TRBV6-2/TRBV6-3	.	.	TRBJ1-4	TGTGCCAGCAGTTACTCGGCAAAACTGTTTTTT	CASSYSAKLFF
TRBV20-1	.	.	TRBJ1-1	TGCAGTGCGTCGGATCGAGGGGCTTTCTTT	CSASDRGAFF
TRBV3-1	once	.	TRBJ1-1	TGTGCCAGCAGCCAGACACAGGGTTTTGGCGCTGAAGCTTTCTTT	CASSQTQGFGAEAFF
TRBV20-1	.	.	TRBJ1-2	TGCAGTGCTAGAGAACCGGGACTGCCCTATGGCTACACCTTC	CSAREPGLPYGYTF
TRBV12-3/TRBV12-4	few	TRBD1	TRBJ1-2	TGTGCCAGCAGGCGACAGGGAAACTATGGCTACACCTTC	CASRRQGNYGYTF
TRBV5-5	.	.	TRBJ2-1	TGTGCCAGCAGCTTGCCCAGGGGTCTAGGCAATGGGCAGTTCTTC	CASSLPRGLGNGQFF
TRBV20-1	few	.	TRBJ2-5	TGCAGTGCTAGATTGGGACTCGGTAAAGAGACCCAGTACTTC	CSARLGLGKETQYF
TRBV12-3/TRBV12-4	.	TRBD1	TRBJ1-2	TGTGCCAGCAGTTTCCCGGGACAGGACTATGGCTACACCTTC	CASSFPGQDYGYTF
TRBV13	.	.	TRBJ1-2	TGTGCCAGCAGCGATACACAGAGGACCTTGGGGTATGGCTACACCTTC	CASSDTQRTLGYGYTF
TRBV6-6	few	TRBD2	TRBJ2-7	TGTGCCAGCGGTCTACTAGCGGGGGAGAGCTCCTACGAGCAGTACTTC	CASGLLAGESSYEQYF
TRBV29-1	.	.	TRBJ2-3	TGCAGCGTTGGTTGGGTTGTCAGCACAGATACGCAGTATTTT	CSVGWVVSTDTQYF
TRBV29-1	few	TRBD1	TRBJ2-5	TGCAGCGTTCACAGACAGGGAAAGACCCAGTACTTC	CSVHRQGKTQYF
TRBV20-1	few	.	TRBJ1-1	TGCAGTGCTAGAGATCACAGAGGAGTCACTGAAGCTTTCTTT	CSARDHRGVTEAFF
TRBV6-2/TRBV6-3	few	TRBD1	TRBJ2-1	TGTGCCAGCAGACCCCTCAGCAGGGGGCTCGGGAATGAGCAGTTCTTC	CASRPLSRGLGNEQFF
TRBV20-1	.	TRBD2	TRBJ2-1	TGCAGTGCTCAGACTAGCGGGGGGGCCGTAATTGGGAATGAGCAGTTCTTC	CSAQTSGGAVIGNEQFF
TRBV10-3	few	.	TRBJ2-5	TGTGCCATCAGTGAATCAGGAGACGGAGAGACCCAGTACTTC	CAISESGDGETQYF
TRBV12-3/TRBV12-4	few	TRBD1	TRBJ2-7	TGTGCCAGCAGCTCGACAGGGTTGGACGAGCAGTACTTC	CASSSTGLDEQYF
TRBV27	.	.	TRBJ1-2	TGTGCCAGCAGTTCCACCCGGACAGTTCTGTATGGCTACACCTTC	CASSSTRTVLYGYTF
TRBV5-1	few	.	TRBJ2-1	TGCGCCAGCAGCCAGCTTCTGACGGCAGAAGAACAAGAGACCCAGTTCTTC	CASSQLLTAEEQETQFF